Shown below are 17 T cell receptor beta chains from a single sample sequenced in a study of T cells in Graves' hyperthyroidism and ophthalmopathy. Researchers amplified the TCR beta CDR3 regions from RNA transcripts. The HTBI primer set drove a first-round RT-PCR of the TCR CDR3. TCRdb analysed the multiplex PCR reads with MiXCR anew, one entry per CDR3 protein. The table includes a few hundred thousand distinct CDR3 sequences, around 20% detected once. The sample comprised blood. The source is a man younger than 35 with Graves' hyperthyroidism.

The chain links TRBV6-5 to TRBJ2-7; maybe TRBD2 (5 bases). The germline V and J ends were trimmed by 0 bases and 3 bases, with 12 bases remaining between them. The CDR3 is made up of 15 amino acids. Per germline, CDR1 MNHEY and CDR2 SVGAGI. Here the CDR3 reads CASSYSLYGVYEQYF. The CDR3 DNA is TGTGCCAGCAGTTACTCGCTTTACGGGGTCTACGAGCAGTACTTC.

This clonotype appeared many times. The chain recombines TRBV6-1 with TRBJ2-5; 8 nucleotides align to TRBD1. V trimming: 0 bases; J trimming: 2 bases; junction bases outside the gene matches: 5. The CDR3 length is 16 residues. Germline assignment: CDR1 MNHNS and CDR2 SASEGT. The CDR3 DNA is TGTGCCAGCAGTGAAGCAACCGGGACAGGACAAGAGACCCAGTACTTC. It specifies CASSEATGTGQETQYF.

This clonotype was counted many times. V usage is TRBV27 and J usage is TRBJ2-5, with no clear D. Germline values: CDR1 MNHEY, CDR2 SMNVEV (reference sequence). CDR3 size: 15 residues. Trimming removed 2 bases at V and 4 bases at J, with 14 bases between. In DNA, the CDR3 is TGTGCCAGCAGTTTAACGTTGGACCTATCAGAGACCCAGTACTTC. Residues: CASSLTLDLSETQYF.

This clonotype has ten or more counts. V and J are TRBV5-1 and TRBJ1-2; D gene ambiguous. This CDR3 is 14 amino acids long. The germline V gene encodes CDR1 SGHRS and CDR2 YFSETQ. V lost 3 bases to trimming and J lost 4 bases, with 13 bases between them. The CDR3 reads CASSSPDGLYGYTF. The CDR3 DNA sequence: TGCGCCAGCAGCTCCCCCGACGGTCTCTATGGCTACACCTTC.

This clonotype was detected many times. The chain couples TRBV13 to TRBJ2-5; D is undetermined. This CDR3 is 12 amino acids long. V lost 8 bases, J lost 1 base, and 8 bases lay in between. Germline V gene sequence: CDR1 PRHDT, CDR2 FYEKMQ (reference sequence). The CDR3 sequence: CASAGSQETQYF. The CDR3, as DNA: TGTGCCAGCGCCGGTTCCCAAGAGACCCAGTACTTC.

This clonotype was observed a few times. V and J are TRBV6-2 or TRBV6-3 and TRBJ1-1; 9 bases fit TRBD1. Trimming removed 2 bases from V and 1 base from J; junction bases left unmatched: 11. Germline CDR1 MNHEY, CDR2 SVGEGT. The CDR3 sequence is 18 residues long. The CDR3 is CASSYEDRGATSNTEAFF. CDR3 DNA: TGTGCCAGCAGTTACGAGGACAGGGGCGCAACTTCGAACACTGAAGCTTTCTTT.

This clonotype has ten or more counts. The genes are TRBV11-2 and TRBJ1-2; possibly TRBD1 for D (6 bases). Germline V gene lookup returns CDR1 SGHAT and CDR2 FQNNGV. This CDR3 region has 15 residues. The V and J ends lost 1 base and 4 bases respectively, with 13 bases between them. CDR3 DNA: TGTGCCAGCAGCTTAGTCCCGGGACACGGCTATGGCTACACCTTC. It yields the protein CASSLVPGHGYGYTF.

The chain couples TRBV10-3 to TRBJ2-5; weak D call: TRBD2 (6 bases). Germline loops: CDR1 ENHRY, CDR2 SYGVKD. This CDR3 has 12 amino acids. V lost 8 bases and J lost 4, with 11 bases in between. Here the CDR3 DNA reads TGTGCCATCCGGGGGAGCGGAGAGACCCAGTACTTC. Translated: CAIRGSGETQYF.

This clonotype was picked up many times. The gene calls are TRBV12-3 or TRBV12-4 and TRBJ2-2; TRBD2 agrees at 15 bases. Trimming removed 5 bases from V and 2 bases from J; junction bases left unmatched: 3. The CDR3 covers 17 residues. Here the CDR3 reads CASSPGLAGGNTGELFF. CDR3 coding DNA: TGTGCCAGCAGTCCGGGACTAGCGGGGGGAAACACCGGGGAGCTGTTTTTT.

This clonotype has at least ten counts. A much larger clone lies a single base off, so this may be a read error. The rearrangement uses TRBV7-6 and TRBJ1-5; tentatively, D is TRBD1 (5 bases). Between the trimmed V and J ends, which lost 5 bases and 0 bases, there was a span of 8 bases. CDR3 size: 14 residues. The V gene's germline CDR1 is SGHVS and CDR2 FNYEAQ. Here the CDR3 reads CASSRGGSNQPQHF. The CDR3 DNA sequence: TGTGCCAGCAGCCGGGGGGGTAGCAATCAGCCCCAGCATTTT. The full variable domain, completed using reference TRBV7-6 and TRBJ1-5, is GAGVSQSPRYKVTKRGQDVALRCDPISGHVSLYWYRQALGQGPEFLTYFNYEAQQDKSGLPNDRFSAERPEGSISTLTIQRTEQRDSAMYRCASSRGGSNQPQHFGDGTRLSIL.

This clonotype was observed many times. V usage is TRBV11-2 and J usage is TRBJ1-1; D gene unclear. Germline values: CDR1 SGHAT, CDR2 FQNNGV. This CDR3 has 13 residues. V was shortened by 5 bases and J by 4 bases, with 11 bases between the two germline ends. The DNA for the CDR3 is TGTGCCAGCAGCACTACGAGGAGCACTGAAGCTTTCTTT. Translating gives CASSTTRSTEAFF.

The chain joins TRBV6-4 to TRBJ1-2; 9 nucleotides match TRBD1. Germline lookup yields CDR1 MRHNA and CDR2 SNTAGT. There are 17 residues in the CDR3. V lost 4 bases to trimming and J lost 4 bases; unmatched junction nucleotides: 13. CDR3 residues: CASSGPNRDRESYGYTF. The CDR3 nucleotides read TGTGCCAGCAGTGGACCGAACCGGGACAGGGAAAGCTATGGCTACACCTTC.

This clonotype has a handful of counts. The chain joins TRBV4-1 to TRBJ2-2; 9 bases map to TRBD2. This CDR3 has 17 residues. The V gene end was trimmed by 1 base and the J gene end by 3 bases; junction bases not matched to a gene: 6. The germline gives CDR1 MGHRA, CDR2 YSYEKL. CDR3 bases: TGCGCCAGCAGCCAAGGGCTAGCGGGGCCTTACACCGGGGAGCTGTTTTTT. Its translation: CASSQGLAGPYTGELFF.

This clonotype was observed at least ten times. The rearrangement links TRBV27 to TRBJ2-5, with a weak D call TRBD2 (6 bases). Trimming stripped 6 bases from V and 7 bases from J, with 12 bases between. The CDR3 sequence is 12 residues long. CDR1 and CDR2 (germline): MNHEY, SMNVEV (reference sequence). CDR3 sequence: CASRTSLGTQYF. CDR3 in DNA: TGTGCCAGCAGGACTAGTCTAGGGACCCAGTACTTC.

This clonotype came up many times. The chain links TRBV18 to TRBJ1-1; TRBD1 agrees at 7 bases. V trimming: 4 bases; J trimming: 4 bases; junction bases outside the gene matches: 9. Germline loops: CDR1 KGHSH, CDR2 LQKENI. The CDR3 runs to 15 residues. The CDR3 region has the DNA TGTGCCAGCTCACTTGACAGGGCCAAGGGCACTGAAGCTTTCTTT. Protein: CASSLDRAKGTEAFF.

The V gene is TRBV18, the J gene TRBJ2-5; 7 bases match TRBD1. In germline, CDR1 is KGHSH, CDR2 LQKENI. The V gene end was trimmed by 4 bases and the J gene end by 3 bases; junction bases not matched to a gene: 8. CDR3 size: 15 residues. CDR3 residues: CASSQKSTGEETQYF. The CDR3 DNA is TGTGCCAGCTCACAGAAGAGTACAGGGGAAGAGACCCAGTACTTC. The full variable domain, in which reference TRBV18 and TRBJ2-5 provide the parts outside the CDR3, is NAGVMQNPRHLVRRRGQEARLRCSPMKGHSHVYWYRQLPEEGLKFMVYLQKENIIDESGMPKERFSAEFPKEGPSILRIQQVVRGDSAAYFCASSQKSTGEETQYFGPGTRLLVL.

DNA for the CDR3: TGTGCCAGCAGCTCCCGGTCTGGCGGGGGGTGGGAGCAGTACTTC. As protein: CASSSRSGGGWEQYF. The chain combines TRBV13 with TRBJ2-7; 8 nucleotides align to TRBD2. The V gene end was trimmed by 4 bases and the J gene end by 7 bases; junction bases not matched to a gene: 12. The germline V gene has CDR1 PRHDT and CDR2 FYEKMQ (reference sequence). The CDR3 is 15 amino acids.